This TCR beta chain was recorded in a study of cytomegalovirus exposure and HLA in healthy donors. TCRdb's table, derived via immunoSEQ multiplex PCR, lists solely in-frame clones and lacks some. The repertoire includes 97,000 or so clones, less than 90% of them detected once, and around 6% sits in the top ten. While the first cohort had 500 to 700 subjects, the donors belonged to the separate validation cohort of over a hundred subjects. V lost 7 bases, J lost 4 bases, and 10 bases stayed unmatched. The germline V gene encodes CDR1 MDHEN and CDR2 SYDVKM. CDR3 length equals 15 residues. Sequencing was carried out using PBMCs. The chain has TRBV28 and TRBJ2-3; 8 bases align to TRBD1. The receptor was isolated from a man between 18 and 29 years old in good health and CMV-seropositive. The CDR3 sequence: CASTYGQGIADTQYF. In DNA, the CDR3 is TGTGCCAGCACCTACGGACAGGGTATTGCAGATACGCAGTATTTT.